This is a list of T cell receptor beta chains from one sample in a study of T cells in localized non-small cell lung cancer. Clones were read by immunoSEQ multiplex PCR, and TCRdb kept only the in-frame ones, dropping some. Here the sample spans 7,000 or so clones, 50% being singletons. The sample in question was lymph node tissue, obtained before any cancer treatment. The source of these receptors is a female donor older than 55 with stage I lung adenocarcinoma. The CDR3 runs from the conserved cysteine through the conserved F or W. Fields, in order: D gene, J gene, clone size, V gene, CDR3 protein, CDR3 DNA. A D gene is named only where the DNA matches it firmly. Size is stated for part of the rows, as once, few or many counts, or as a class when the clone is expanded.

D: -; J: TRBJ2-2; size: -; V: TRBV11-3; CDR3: CASEPSPGKAGELFF; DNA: TGTGCCAGCGAACCCTCCCCAGGGAAGGCCGGGGAGCTGTTTTTT
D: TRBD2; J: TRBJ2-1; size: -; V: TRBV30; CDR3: CAWIPSGTRNEQFF; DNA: TGTGCCTGGATACCTAGCGGGACCAGGAATGAGCAGTTCTTC
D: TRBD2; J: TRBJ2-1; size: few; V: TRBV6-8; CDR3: CASSDYPGLPLEFF; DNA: TGTGCCAGCAGTGACTATCCGGGACTACCACTAGAGTTCTTC
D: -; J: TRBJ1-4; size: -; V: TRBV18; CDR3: CASSPATGEKLFF; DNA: TGTGCCAGCTCACCGGCTACGGGAGAAAAACTGTTTTTT
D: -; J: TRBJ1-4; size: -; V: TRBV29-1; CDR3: CSVVGAGEKLFF; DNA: TGCAGCGTTGTGGGGGCGGGGGAAAAACTGTTTTTT
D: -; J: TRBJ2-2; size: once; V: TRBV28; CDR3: CASRGERITGKLFF; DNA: TGTGCCAGCAGAGGAGAACGGATCACCGGGAAGCTGTTTTTT
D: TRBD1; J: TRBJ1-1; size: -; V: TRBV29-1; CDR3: CSVGTGDTNTEAFF; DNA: TGCAGCGTGGGGACAGGGGATACGAACACTGAAGCTTTCTTT
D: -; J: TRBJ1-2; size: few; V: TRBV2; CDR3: CASRLGRYGYTF; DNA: TGTGCCAGCAGACTGGGACGTTATGGCTACACCTTC
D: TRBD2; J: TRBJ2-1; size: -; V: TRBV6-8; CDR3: CASSYVELAGGNEQFF; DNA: TGTGCCAGCAGTTACGTTGAACTAGCGGGAGGGAATGAGCAGTTCTTC
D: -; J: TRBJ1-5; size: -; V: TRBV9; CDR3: CASSPDGRNQPQHF; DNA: TGTGCCAGCAGCCCTGACGGGCGCAATCAGCCCCAGCATTTT
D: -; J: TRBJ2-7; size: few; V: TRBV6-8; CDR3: CASSLGPNYEQYF; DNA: TGTGCCAGCAGTTTGGGGCCCAACTACGAGCAGTACTTC
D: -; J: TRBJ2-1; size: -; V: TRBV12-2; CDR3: CATEAGGPSNEQFF; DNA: TGTGCCACCGAAGCGGGGGGGCCGTCCAATGAGCAGTTCTTC
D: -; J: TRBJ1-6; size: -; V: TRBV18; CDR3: CASLPGADPNSPLHF; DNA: TGTGCCAGCTTACCCGGCGCAGACCCAAATTCACCCCTCCACTTT
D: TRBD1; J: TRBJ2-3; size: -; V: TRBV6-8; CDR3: CAISQDQGAGTDTQYF; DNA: TGTGCCATCAGTCAAGACCAGGGGGCAGGTACAGATACGCAGTATTTT
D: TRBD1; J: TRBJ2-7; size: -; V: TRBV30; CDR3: CALDRGRNEQYF; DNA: TGTGCCCTGGACAGGGGGCGAAACGAGCAGTACTTC
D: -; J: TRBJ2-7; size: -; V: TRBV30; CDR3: CAWSFDGEQYF; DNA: TGTGCCTGGAGTTTCGATGGCGAGCAGTACTTC
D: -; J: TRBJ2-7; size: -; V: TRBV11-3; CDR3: CASSQVLGAAYEQYF; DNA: TGTGCCAGCAGCCAGGTGTTAGGGGCAGCCTACGAGCAGTACTTC
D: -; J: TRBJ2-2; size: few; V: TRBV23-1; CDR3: CASSQVILTGELFF; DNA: TGCGCCAGCAGCCAAGTCATTCTTACCGGGGAGCTGTTTTTT
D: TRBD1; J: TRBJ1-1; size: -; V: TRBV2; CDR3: CASSVDRETEAFF; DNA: TGTGCCAGCAGTGTCGACAGGGAGACTGAAGCTTTCTTT
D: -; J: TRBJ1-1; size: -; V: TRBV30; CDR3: CACLRRNTEAFF; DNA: TGTGCCTGTTTACGAAGGAACACTGAAGCTTTCTTT
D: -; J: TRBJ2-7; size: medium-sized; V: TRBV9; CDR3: CASSVVETPYEQYF; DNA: TGTGCCAGCAGCGTAGTAGAGACCCCCTACGAGCAGTACTTC